The 4 T cell receptor beta chains below all came from one sample that was sequenced in a study of graft-versus-host responses after intestinal transplantation. Their antigens are not known. Only in-frame clones appear in the TCRdb table, and some are missing; sequencing was by immunoSEQ multiplex PCR. The table lists about 88,000 clones, more than 90% of them singletons. The specimen was unstimulated CD4+ T cells sorted from spleen or lymph node cells, collected before intestinal transplant. Receptors were obtained from a human donor who received an intestinal transplant.

This clone appeared a single time. The rearrangement links TRBV7-9 to TRBJ2-3, with D possibly TRBD1 on 8 matching bases. The CDR3 consists of 16 residues. The germline V gene encodes CDR1 SEHNR and CDR2 FQNEAQ (reference sequence). V lost 4 bases to trimming and J lost 3 bases, with 17 bases between them. CDR3 loop: CASSSGTGLETDTQYF. The CDR3 nucleotides read TGTGCCAGCAGCTCCGGGACAGGACTAGAAACAGATACGCAGTATTTT.

There are a few counts of this clone. The V and J genes are TRBV6-5 and TRBJ2-7; the match to TRBD2 covers 7 bases. Trimming removed 2 bases from V and 2 bases from J; junction bases left unmatched: 3. This CDR3 has 14 residues. CDR1 and CDR2 from the germline V gene are MNHEY and SVGAGI. CDR3 DNA: TGTGCCAGCAGTTACACGGGAGGTGCCTACGAGCAGTACTTC. It is translated as CASSYTGGAYEQYF.

V and J are TRBV2 and TRBJ1-5; 10 bases match TRBD1. V shed 4 bases and J 6 bases; nucleotides not matched to a gene: 6. Germline lookup yields CDR1 SNHLY and CDR2 FYNNEI. This CDR3 region has 15 residues. CDR3: CASSAGGQGRQPQHF. CDR3 nucleotides: TGTGCCAGCAGTGCTGGGGGACAGGGGCGTCAGCCCCAGCATTTT. Complete variable domain (other parts from reference TRBV2 and TRBJ1-5): EPEVTQTPSHQVTQMGQEVILRCVPISNHLYFYWYRQILGQKVEFLVSFYNNEISEKSEIFDDQFSVERPDGSNFTLKIRSTKLEDSAMYFCASSAGGQGRQPQHFGDGTRLSIL.

V gene TRBV7-6 combines with J gene TRBJ2-1, with D possibly matching TRBD2 (5 bases). The V and J ends lost 5 bases and 7 bases respectively, with 9 bases between them. The CDR3 consists of 12 residues. Germline loops: CDR1 SGHVS, CDR2 FNYEAQ. Here the CDR3 DNA reads TGTGCCAGCAGCCTAACGGGGAATGAGCAGTTCTTC. Translating it yields CASSLTGNEQFF. The full variable domain, in which reference TRBV7-6 and TRBJ2-1 provide the parts outside the CDR3, is GAGVSQSPRYKVTKRGQDVALRCDPISGHVSLYWYRQALGQGPEFLTYFNYEAQQDKSGLPNDRFSAERPEGSISTLTIQRTEQRDSAMYRCASSLTGNEQFFGPGTRLTVL.